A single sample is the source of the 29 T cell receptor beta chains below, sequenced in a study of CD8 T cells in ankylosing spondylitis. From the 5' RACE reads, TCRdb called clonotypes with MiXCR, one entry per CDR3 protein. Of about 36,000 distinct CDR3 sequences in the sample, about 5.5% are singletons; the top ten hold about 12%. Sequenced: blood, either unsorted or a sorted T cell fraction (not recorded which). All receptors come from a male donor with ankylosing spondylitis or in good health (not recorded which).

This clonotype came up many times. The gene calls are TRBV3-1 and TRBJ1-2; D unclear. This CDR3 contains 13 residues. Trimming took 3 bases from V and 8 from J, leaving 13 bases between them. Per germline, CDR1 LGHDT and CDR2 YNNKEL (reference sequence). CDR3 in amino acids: CASSQDYGRGYTF. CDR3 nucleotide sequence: TGTGCCAGCAGCCAGGATTACGGGAGGGGCTACACCTTC.

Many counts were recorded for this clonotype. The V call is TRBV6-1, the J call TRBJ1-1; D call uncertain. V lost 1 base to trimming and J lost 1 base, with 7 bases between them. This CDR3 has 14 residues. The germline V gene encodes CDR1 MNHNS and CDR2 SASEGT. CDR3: CASSEGWENTEAFF. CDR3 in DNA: TGTGCCAGCAGTGAAGGGTGGGAGAACACTGAAGCTTTCTTT.

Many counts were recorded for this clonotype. This chain's CDR3 is CASSPPGGARPQHF. The CDR3, as DNA: TGTGCCAGCAGCCCGCCGGGGGGGGCGAGGCCCCAGCATTTT. V usage is TRBV7-9 and J usage is TRBJ1-5, with D perhaps matching TRBD1 (6 bases). From germline, CDR1 is SEHNR and CDR2 FQNEAQ (reference sequence). V dropped 5 bases and J dropped 9 bases, with 17 bases sitting between them. This CDR3 has 14 amino acids.

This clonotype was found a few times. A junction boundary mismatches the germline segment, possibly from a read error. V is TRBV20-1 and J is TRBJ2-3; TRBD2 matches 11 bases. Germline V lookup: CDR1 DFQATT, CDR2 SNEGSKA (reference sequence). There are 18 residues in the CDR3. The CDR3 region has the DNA TGCTGTGCTAGAGAGGACCCGGGACTAGCGGTACGTGGAGATACGCAGTATTTT. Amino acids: CCAREDPGLAVRGDTQYF.

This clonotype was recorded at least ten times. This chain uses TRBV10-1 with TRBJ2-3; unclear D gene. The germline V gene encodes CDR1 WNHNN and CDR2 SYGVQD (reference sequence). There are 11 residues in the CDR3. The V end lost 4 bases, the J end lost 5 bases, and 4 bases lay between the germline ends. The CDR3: CASSVGDTQYF. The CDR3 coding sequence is TGCGCCAGCAGTGTGGGAGATACGCAGTATTTT.

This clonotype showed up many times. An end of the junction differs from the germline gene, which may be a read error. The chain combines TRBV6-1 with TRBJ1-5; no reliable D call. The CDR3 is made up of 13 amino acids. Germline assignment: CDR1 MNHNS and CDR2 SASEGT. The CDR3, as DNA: TGTGCCAGCACTGAATATAGCAATCAGCCCCAGCATTTT. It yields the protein CASTEYSNQPQHF.

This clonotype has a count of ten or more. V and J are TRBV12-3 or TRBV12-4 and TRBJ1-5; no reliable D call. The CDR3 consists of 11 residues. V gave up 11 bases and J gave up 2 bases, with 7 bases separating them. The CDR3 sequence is CASFGNQPQHF. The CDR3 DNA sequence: TGTGCCTCCTTTGGCAATCAGCCCCAGCATTTT.

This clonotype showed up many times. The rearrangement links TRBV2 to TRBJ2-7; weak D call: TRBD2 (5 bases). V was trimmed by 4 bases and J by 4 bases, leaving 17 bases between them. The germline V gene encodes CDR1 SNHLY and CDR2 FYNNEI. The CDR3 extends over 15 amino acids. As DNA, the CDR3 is TGTGCCAGCAGTGGACCCGGGGTCAGCCGTTACGAGCAGTACTTC. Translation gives CASSGPGVSRYEQYF.

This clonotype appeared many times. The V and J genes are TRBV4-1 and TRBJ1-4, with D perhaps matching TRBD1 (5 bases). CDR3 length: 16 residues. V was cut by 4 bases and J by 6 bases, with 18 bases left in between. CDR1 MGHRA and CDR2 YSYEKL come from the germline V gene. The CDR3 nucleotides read TGCGCCAGCAGCCCCCAGGTCGGGGGAAGTGATGAAAAACTGTTTTTT. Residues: CASSPQVGGSDEKLFF.

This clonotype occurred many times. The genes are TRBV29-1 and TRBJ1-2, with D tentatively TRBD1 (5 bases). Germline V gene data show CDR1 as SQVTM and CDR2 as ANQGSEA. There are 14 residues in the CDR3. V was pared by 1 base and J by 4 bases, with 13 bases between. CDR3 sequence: CSVEGRQGGYGYTF. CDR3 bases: TGCAGCGTTGAAGGGAGGCAGGGCGGCTATGGCTACACCTTC.

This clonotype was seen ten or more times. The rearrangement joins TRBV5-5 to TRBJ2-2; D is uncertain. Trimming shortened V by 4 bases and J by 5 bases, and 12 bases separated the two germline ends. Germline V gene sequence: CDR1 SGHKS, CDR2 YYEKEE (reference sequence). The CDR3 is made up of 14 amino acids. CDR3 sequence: CASSHWQVTGELFF. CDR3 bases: TGTGCCAGCAGCCACTGGCAGGTTACCGGGGAGCTGTTTTTT.

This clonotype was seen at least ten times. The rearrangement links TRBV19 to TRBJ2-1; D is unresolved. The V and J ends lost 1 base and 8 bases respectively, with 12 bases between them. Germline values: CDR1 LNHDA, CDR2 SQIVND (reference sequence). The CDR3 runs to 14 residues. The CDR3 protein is CASSIGRQRYEQFF. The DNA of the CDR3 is TGTGCCAGTAGTATAGGTCGGCAGCGTTATGAGCAGTTCTTC. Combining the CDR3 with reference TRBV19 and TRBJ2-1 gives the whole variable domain DGGITQSPKYLFRKEGQNVTLSCEQNLNHDAMYWYRQDPGQGLRLIYYSQIVNDFQKGDIAEGYSVSREKKESFPLTVTSAQKNPTAFYLCASSIGRQRYEQFFGPGTRLTVL.

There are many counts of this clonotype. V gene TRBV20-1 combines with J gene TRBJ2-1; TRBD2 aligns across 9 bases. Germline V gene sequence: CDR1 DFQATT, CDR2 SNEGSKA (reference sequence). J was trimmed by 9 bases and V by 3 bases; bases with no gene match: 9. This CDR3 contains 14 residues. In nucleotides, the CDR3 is TGCAGTGCTAGTATATTAGCGGGAGATCTTGAGCAGTTCTTC. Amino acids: CSASILAGDLEQFF.

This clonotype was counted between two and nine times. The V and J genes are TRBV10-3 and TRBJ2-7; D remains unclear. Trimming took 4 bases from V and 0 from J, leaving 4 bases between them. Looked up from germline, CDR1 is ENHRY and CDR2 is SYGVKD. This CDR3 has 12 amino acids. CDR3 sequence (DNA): TGTGCCATCAGTGCGCGCTCCTACGAGCAGTACTTC. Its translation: CAISARSYEQYF.

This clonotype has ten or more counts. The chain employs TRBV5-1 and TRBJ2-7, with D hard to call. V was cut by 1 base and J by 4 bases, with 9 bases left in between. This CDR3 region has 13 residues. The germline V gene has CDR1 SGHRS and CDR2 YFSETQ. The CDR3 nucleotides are TGCGCCAGCAGCTTGAGAGGTCGGTACGAGCAGTACTTC. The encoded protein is CASSLRGRYEQYF.

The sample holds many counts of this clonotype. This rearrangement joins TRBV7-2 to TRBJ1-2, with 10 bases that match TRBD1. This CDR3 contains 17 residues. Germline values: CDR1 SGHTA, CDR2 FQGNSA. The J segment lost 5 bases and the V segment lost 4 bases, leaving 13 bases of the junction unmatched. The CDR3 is CASSSVRDRGRGYGYTF. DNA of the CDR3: TGTGCCAGCAGCTCAGTCCGGGACAGGGGCCGTGGGTATGGCTACACCTTC.

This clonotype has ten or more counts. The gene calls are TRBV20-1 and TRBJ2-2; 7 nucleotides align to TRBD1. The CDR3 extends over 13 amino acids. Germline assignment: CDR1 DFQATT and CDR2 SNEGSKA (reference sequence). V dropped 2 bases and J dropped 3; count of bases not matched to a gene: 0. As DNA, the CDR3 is TGCAGTGCTAGACAGGGGGACACCGGGGAGCTGTTTTTT. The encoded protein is CSARQGDTGELFF.

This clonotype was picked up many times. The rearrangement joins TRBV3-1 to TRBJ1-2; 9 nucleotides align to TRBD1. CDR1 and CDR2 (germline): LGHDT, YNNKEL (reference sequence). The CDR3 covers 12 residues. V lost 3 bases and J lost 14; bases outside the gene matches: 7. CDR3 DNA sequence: TGTGCCAGCAGCCATGGGGGACAGGGTTTTACCTTC. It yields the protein CASSHGGQGFTF.

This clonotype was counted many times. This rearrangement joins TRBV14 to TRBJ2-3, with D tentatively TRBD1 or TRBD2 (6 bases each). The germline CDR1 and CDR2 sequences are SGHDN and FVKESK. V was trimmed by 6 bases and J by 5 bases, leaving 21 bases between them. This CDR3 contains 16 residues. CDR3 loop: CASSQTWGAVGDTQYF. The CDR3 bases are TGTGCCAGCAGTCAGACCTGGGGGGCCGTTGGAGATACGCAGTATTTT.

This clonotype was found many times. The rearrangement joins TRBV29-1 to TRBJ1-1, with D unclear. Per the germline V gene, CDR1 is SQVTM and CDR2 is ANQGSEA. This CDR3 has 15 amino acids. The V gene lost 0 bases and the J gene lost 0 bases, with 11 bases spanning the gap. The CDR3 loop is CSVEDQYSMNTEAFF. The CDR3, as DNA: TGCAGCGTTGAAGATCAGTACAGTATGAACACTGAAGCTTTCTTT.

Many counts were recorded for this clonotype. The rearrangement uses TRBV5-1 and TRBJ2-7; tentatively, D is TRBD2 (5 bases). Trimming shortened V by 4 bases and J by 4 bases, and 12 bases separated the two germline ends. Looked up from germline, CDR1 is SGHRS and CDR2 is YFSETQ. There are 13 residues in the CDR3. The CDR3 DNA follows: TGCGCCAGCAGCGGTGACCGGGGTTACGAGCAGTACTTC. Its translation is CASSGDRGYEQYF.

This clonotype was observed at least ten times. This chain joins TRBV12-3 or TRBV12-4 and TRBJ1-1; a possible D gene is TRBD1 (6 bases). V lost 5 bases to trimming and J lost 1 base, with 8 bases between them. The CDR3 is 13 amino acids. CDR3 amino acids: CASSRQENTEAFF. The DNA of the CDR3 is TGTGCCAGCAGTCGACAGGAGAACACTGAAGCTTTCTTT.

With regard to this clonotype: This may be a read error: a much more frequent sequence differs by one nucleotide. CDR3 sequence reads: CSTNQGRGDSDTQYF. CDR3 nucleotides: TGCAGTACTAATCAGGGCAGGGGAGATTCAGATACGCAGTATTTT. This chain connects TRBV20-1 to TRBJ2-3; D is perhaps TRBD1 (6 bases). The CDR3 totals 15 residues. The V and J ends lost 8 bases and 4 bases respectively, with 22 bases between them. Germline assignment: CDR1 DFQATT and CDR2 SNEGSKA (reference sequence).

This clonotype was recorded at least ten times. The CDR3 is CASSQDSDSNQPQHF. CDR3 in DNA: TGCGCCAGCAGCCAAGATTCGGACAGCAATCAGCCCCAGCATTTT. V usage is TRBV4-3 and J usage is TRBJ1-5; D is unclear. The CDR3 length is 15 residues. Trimming pared 0 bases from V and 1 base from J, leaving 7 bases between. Germline V gives CDR1 LGHNA, CDR2 YSLEER.

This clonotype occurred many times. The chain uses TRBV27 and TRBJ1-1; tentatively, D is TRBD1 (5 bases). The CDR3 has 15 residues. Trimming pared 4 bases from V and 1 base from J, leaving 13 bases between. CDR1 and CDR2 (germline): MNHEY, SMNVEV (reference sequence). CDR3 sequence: CASSSPGAANTEAFF. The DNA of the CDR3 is TGTGCCAGCAGTTCCCCCGGGGCGGCGAACACTGAAGCTTTCTTT.

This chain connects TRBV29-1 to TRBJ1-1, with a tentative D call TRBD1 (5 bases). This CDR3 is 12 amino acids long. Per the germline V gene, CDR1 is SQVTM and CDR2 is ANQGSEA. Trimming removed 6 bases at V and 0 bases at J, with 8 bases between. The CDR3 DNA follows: TGCAGCGTGGGGACCGTGAACACTGAAGCTTTCTTT. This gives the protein CSVGTVNTEAFF.

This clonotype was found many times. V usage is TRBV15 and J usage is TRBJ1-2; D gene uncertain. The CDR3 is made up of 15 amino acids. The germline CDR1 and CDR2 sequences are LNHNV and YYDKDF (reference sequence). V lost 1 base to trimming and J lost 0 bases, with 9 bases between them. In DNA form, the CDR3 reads TGTGCCACCAGCAGAGGACCCGGAACTAACTATGGCTACACCTTC. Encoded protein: CATSRGPGTNYGYTF.

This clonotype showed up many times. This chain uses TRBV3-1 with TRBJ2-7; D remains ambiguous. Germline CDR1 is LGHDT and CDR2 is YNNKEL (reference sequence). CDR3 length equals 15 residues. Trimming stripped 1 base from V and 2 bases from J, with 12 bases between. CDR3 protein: CASSQGSTGAYEQYF. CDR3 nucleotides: TGTGCCAGCAGCCAAGGCTCGACTGGGGCCTACGAGCAGTACTTC.

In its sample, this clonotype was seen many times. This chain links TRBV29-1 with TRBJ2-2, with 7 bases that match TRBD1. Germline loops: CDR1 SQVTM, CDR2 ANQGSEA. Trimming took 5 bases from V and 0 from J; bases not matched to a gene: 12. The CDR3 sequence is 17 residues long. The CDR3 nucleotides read TGCAGCGTTCCAAGCACGGGGACAGCGGCGAACACCGGGGAGCTGTTTTTT. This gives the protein CSVPSTGTAANTGELFF.